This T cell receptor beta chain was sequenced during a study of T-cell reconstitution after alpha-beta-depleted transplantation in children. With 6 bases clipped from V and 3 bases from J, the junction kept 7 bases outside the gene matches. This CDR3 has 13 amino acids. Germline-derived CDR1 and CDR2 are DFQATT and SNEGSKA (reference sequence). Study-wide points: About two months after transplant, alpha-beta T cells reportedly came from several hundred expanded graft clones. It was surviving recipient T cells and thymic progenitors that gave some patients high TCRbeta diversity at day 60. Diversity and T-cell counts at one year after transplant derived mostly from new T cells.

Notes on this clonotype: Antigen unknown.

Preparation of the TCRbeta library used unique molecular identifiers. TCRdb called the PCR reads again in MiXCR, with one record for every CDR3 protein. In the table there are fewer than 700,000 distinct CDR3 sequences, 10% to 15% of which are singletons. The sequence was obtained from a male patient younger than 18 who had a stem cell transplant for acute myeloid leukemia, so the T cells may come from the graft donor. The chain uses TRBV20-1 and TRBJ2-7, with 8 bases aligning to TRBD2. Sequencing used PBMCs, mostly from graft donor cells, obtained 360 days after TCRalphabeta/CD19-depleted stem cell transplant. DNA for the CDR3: TGCAGTGCAGCGGCGACTAGCGTCTACGAGCAGTACTTC. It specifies CSAAATSVYEQYF.